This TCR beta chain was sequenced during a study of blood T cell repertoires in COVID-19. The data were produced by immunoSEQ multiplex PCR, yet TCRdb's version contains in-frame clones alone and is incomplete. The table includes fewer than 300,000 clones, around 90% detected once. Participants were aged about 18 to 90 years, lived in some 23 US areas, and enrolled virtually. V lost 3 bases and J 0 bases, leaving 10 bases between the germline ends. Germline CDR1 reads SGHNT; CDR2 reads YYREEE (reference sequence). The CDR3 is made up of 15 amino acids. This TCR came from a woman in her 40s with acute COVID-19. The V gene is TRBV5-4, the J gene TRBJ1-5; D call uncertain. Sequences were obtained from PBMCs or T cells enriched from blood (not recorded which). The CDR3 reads CASSSLSGSNQPQHF. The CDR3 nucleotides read TGTGCCAGCAGCTCCCTGTCGGGTAGCAATCAGCCCCAGCATTTT.